This T cell receptor (beta chain) stems from a study of early T cells in non-severe SARS-CoV-2 infection. Study-wide points: Reliance on VDJdb matching favored anti-spike CD8 responses; private and CD4 specificities were missed.

The CDR3 runs 14 residues. Per the germline V gene, CDR1 is SGHTA and CDR2 is FQGTGA. V was shortened by 6 bases and J by 2 bases, with 12 bases between the two germline ends. cDNA molecules, individually, were tagged with unique molecular identifiers. Using its own MiXCR run on the 5' RACE reads, TCRdb lists one record per CDR3 protein. Seen here are fewer than 60,000 distinct CDR3 sequences, 12% observed once, and the top ten hold approximately 8.5%. As for this clonotype: Antigen unknown.

The specimen sequenced was whole blood. The source is an adult who was a healthcare worker with PCR-confirmed SARS-CoV-2 infection or an uninfected control (not recorded which). The gene calls are TRBV7-3 and TRBJ2-3; unclear D gene. CDR3 residues: CASSHRRNTDTQYF. CDR3 DNA: TGTGCCAGCAGTCACCGACGGAACACAGATACGCAGTATTTT.